The 26 T cell receptor beta chains below were found in one sample sequenced in a study of T-cell memory formation after mild COVID-19. One entry per CDR3 protein, called by TCRdb with MiXCR from the 5' RACE reads. The sample has around 110,000 distinct CDR3 sequences, roughly 14% seen once; the top ten hold less than 40%. Sequencing was carried out using PBMCs or a T cell subset sorted from them (not recorded which). These receptors all come from a man aged 18 to 29 who had mild COVID-19 (a few samples of this study predate the infection). Cell type and time point are not known.

This clonotype was counted only a few times. J is TRBJ1-3 and V is TRBV6-1; D remains ambiguous. Germline V CDR1 and CDR2: MNHNS, SASEGT. The CDR3 length is 14 residues. The V end lost 0 bases, the J end lost 4 bases, and 7 bases lay between the germline ends. CDR3 nucleotide sequence: TGTGCCAGCAGTGAAGCAGGCCCCGGAAACACCATATATTTT. This sequence encodes CASSEAGPGNTIYF.

The genes are TRBV12-3 or TRBV12-4 and TRBJ1-3; D call uncertain. Trimming took off 6 bases at V and 3 bases at J, with 18 bases between the two ends. The CDR3 runs 16 residues. CDR3 loop: CASRPEGLAHGNTIYF. The CDR3 DNA reads as TGTGCCAGCAGGCCTGAAGGTCTGGCTCATGGAAACACCATATATTTT.

The rearrangement links TRBV4-3 to TRBJ2-7, with D tentatively TRBD2 (6 bases). The germline CDR1 and CDR2 sequences are LGHNA and YSLEER. The CDR3 extends over 15 amino acids. V was shortened by 0 bases and J by 2 bases, with 11 bases between the two germline ends. In DNA, the CDR3 is TGCGCCAGCAGCCAAGATCGGCGGGACCCCTACGAGCAGTACTTC. Its translation is CASSQDRRDPYEQYF.

The J gene is TRBJ1-1, the V gene TRBV13, with TRBD1 matching over 7 bases. Trimming at V came to 2 bases and at J to 8 bases, leaving 5 bases not matched to a gene. From germline, CDR1 is PRHDT and CDR2 FYEKMQ (reference sequence). The CDR3 spans 13 residues. The CDR3 DNA follows: TGTGCCAGCAGCTTACCATCGGACAGGGAAGCTTTCTTT. It codes for CASSLPSDREAFF. Complete variable domain (other parts from reference TRBV13 and TRBJ1-1): AAGVIQSPRHLIKEKRETATLKCYPIPRHDTVYWYQQGPGQDPQFLISFYEKMQSDKGSIPDRFSAQQFSDYHSELNMSSLELGDSALYFCASSLPSDREAFFGQGTRLTVV.

V is TRBV20-1 and J is TRBJ1-1; perhaps TRBD1 as D (5 bases). Germline values: CDR1 DFQATT, CDR2 SNEGSKA (reference sequence). Between the trimmed V and J ends, which lost 1 base and 0 bases, there was a span of 9 bases. The CDR3 contains 14 residues. This CDR3 reads CSARGGGMNTEAFF. The CDR3 nucleotides read TGCAGTGCTAGAGGCGGGGGGATGAACACTGAAGCTTTCTTT.

The J gene is TRBJ1-5, the V gene TRBV12-3 or TRBV12-4; D gene uncertain. V gave up 2 bases and J gave up 6 bases, with 8 bases separating them. The CDR3 sequence is 13 residues long. The CDR3, as DNA: TGTGCCAGCAGTTTATCTACGGCTCAGCCCCAGCATTTT. Residues: CASSLSTAQPQHF.

This clonotype has only a few counts. The CDR3 loop reads CASKSGELFF. The CDR3 DNA is TGTGCCAGCAAATCCGGGGAGCTGTTTTTT. V is TRBV6-2 or TRBV6-3 and J is TRBJ2-2, with no clear D. The CDR3 extends over 10 amino acids. Trimming cost V 7 bases and J 6 bases, with 3 bases left between them. The germline gives CDR1 MNHEY, CDR2 SVGEGT.

This clonotype was detected only a few times. V gene TRBV4-1 combines with J gene TRBJ2-3; D unclear. CDR3 length: 14 amino acids. From germline, CDR1 is MGHRA and CDR2 YSYEKL. The V and J ends lost 1 base and 1 base respectively, with 6 bases between them. DNA of the CDR3: TGCGCCAGCAGCCAAGGGGTCGGCACAGATACGCAGTATTTT. Amino acids: CASSQGVGTDTQYF.

Ten or more counts support this clonotype. J is TRBJ2-1 and V is TRBV9; perhaps TRBD2 as D (5 bases). Trimming took off 0 bases at V and 1 base at J, with 8 bases between the two ends. This CDR3 is built from 15 residues. CDR1 is SGDLS, CDR2 YYNGEE, per germline. The CDR3 DNA reads as TGTGCCAGCAGCGTAGTTCGGGGTTCCTACAATGAGCAGTTCTTC. This sequence encodes CASSVVRGSYNEQFF.

The chain joins TRBV6-5 to TRBJ2-5; the match to TRBD2 covers 7 bases. V shed 4 bases and J 5 bases; nucleotides not matched to a gene: 7. CDR1 is MNHEY, CDR2 SVGAGI, per germline. This CDR3 spans 14 amino acids. The CDR3 DNA sequence: TGTGCCAGCAGTTCCGTGGGGGGGATGGAGACCCAGTACTTC. Its translation: CASSSVGGMETQYF.

This clonotype was counted only a few times. This chain links TRBV4-1 with TRBJ1-1, with 7 bases lining up with TRBD1. The trim removed 3 bases at V and 1 base at J, leaving 5 bases unmatched. The CDR3 is made up of 15 amino acids. CDR1 MGHRA and CDR2 YSYEKL come from the germline V gene. The CDR3 nucleotides are TGCGCCAGCAGCCAGGGACAGCAGTCGAACACTGAAGCTTTCTTT. It yields the protein CASSQGQQSNTEAFF.

This clonotype showed up just a few times. V is TRBV5-1 and J is TRBJ1-1; D is undetermined. The V and J ends lost 1 base and 0 bases respectively, with 7 bases between them. Germline CDR1 is SGHRS and CDR2 is YFSETQ. The CDR3 covers 14 residues. The chain's CDR3 is CASSLYRLNTEAFF. CDR3 bases: TGCGCCAGCAGCTTGTATCGGTTGAACACTGAAGCTTTCTTT. Full variable domain (rest looked up from reference TRBV5-1 and TRBJ1-1): KAGVTQTPRYLIKTRGQQVTLSCSPISGHRSVSWYQQTPGQGLQFLFEYFSETQRNKGNFPGRFSGRQFSNSRSEMNVSTLELGDSALYLCASSLYRLNTEAFFGQGTRLTVV.

CDR3 in amino acids: CASSSKRLAGYNEQFF. In DNA form, the CDR3 reads TGTGCCAGCAGCTCGAAGAGACTAGCGGGGTACAATGAGCAGTTCTTC. The rearrangement links TRBV5-6 to TRBJ2-1; 11 positions match TRBD2. Germline V lookup: CDR1 SGHDT, CDR2 YYEEEE. The CDR3 is 16 residues long. Trimming took 3 bases from V and 4 from J; bases not matched to a gene: 6.

The chain couples TRBV10-2 to TRBJ2-5; 9 positions match TRBD1. CDR3 length: 16 amino acids. J lost 0 bases, V lost 3 bases, and 5 bases had no gene match. Per germline, CDR1 WSHSY and CDR2 SAAADI. CDR3 coding DNA: TGCGCCAGCAGTGATGGGACAGGGATGTACCAAGAGACCCAGTACTTC. It yields the protein CASSDGTGMYQETQYF.

The genes are TRBV4-3 and TRBJ1-5; possibly TRBD1 for D (5 bases). V was clipped by 1 base and J by 6 bases, with 13 bases between them. The CDR3 covers 15 residues. CDR1 is LGHNA and CDR2 is YSLEER in the germline V gene. CDR3 sequence reads: CASSQVRAVSQPQHF. The CDR3 bases are TGCGCCAGCAGCCAAGTCAGGGCAGTCTCTCAGCCCCAGCATTTT.

The rearrangement uses TRBV7-2 and TRBJ1-1; no clear D gene. Germline CDR1 SGHTA, CDR2 FQGNSA. CDR3 length: 11 amino acids. Trimming stripped 5 bases from V and 6 bases from J, with 7 bases between. The CDR3 nucleotides read TGTGCCAGCAGCCCGGCCCCTGAAGCTTTCTTT. This sequence encodes CASSPAPEAFF.

This clonotype turned up a few times. The V gene is TRBV4-1, the J gene TRBJ2-7; TRBD1 or TRBD2 may be the D gene (5 bases each). Between the trimmed V and J ends, which lost 0 bases and 2 bases, there was a span of 11 bases. Germline loops: CDR1 MGHRA, CDR2 YSYEKL. The CDR3 totals 15 residues. CDR3 protein: CASSQDRGRPYEQYF. CDR3 sequence (DNA): TGCGCCAGCAGCCAAGACCGGGGCCGACCCTACGAGCAGTACTTC.

This clonotype was observed many times. J is TRBJ2-1 and V is TRBV7-9; D ambiguous. Germline V gives CDR1 SEHNR, CDR2 FQNEAQ (reference sequence). This CDR3 has 12 residues. The V gene lost 1 base and the J gene lost 8 bases, with 6 bases spanning the gap. This chain's CDR3 is CASSLGSDEQFF. DNA for the CDR3: TGTGCCAGCAGCTTAGGATCGGATGAGCAGTTCTTC. The whole variable domain, remainder taken from reference TRBV7-9 and TRBJ2-1, is DTGVSQNPRHKITKRGQNVTFRCDPISEHNRLYWYRQTLGQGPEFLTYFQNEAQLEKSRLLSDRFSAERPKGSFSTLEIQRTEQGDSAMYLCASSLGSDEQFFGPGTRLTVL.

This clonotype has just one count. The chain uses TRBV4-3 and TRBJ2-6; 7 bases fit TRBD2. This CDR3 region has 17 residues. Per germline, CDR1 LGHNA and CDR2 YSLEER. J was trimmed by 2 bases and V by 4 bases; bases with no gene match: 8. The CDR3 region is CASSLLGEGTGANVLTF. For the CDR3, the DNA is TGCGCCAGCAGCCTCCTTGGGGAGGGAACTGGGGCCAACGTCCTGACTTTC.

This clonotype has a count of ten or more. V gene TRBV5-1 combines with J gene TRBJ1-5; TRBD1 agrees at 7 bases. This CDR3 region has 13 residues. Per germline, CDR1 SGHRS and CDR2 YFSETQ. Losses at the gene ends were 2 bases for V and 7 bases for J; bases not matched to a gene: 3. CDR3 sequence: CASSLRGPQPQHF. Written as DNA, the CDR3 is TGCGCCAGCAGCTTAAGGGGGCCCCAGCCCCAGCATTTT.

The gene calls are TRBV20-1 and TRBJ2-7; TRBD2 matches 7 bases. J lost 0 bases, V lost 1 base, and 3 bases had no gene match. Germline CDR1 is DFQATT and CDR2 is SNEGSKA (reference sequence). The CDR3 sequence is 14 residues long. The CDR3 is CSARVRGSSYEQYF. The CDR3, as DNA: TGCAGTGCTAGAGTGCGGGGGAGCTCCTACGAGCAGTACTTC.

This clonotype was observed many times. The gene calls are TRBV12-3 or TRBV12-4 and TRBJ2-1, with D hard to call. The CDR3 has 13 amino acids. Trimming shortened V by 10 bases and J by 4 bases, and 14 bases separated the two germline ends. For the CDR3, the DNA is TGTGCCACGCTAAGTCGGCCTTACAATGAGCAGTTCTTC. This gives the protein CATLSRPYNEQFF.

This clonotype has only a few counts. The chain has TRBV5-6 and TRBJ2-7; no definite D call. The CDR3 length is 14 residues. From germline, CDR1 is SGHDT and CDR2 YYEEEE. The V and J ends lost 3 bases and 0 bases respectively, with 10 bases between them. This CDR3 reads CASSYQRSSYEQYV. Written as DNA, the CDR3 is TGTGCCAGCAGCTATCAGCGTTCCTCCTACGAGCAGTACGTC.

This clonotype showed up just a few times. This sequence joins TRBV19 and TRBJ1-5; D remains ambiguous. Germline V gene sequence: CDR1 LNHDA, CDR2 SQIVND (reference sequence). V was clipped by 3 bases and J by 6 bases, with 9 bases between them. The CDR3 contains 13 residues. The DNA for the CDR3 is TGTGCCAGTAGTATTGACGCGCCTCAGCCCCAGCATTTT. Translating it yields CASSIDAPQPQHF.

This rearrangement joins TRBV2 to TRBJ2-3, with D tentatively TRBD2 (7 bases). CDR1 is SNHLY and CDR2 is FYNNEI in the germline V gene. V lost 7 bases and J lost 2, with 25 bases in between. The CDR3 is 18 residues long. As DNA, the CDR3 is TGTGCCAGCAATTCCCTTCGCGGGGGCCATCAGACCACAGATACGCAGTATTTT. It specifies CASNSLRGGHQTTDTQYF.

This clonotype has ten or more counts. The J gene is TRBJ1-1, the V gene TRBV5-4; tentatively, D is TRBD1 (5 bases). The CDR3 spans 14 residues. Germline V gives CDR1 SGHNT, CDR2 YYREEE (reference sequence). Trimming removed 4 bases from V and 4 bases from J, with 14 bases in between. The CDR3: CASSQGWGGTEAFF. The CDR3 nucleotides are TGTGCCAGCAGCCAGGGTTGGGGGGGCACTGAAGCTTTCTTT.